Below, 30 T cell receptor beta chains from the same sample are listed, as sequenced in a study of T cell changes during pregnancy in multiple sclerosis. TCRdb's table, derived via immunoSEQ multiplex PCR, lists solely in-frame clones and lacks some. The sample records approximately 88,000 clones, around 93% being singletons. Sequenced material: peripheral blood, taken in the first trimester of pregnancy. Receptors were obtained from a female donor with multiple sclerosis, enrolled in a pregnancy study.

This chain joins TRBV7-2 and TRBJ1-3, with no clear D. V was trimmed by 5 bases and J by 8 bases, leaving 10 bases between them. The germline V gene has CDR1 SGHTA and CDR2 FQGNSA. This CDR3 region has 12 residues. The CDR3 nucleotides read TGTGCCAGCAGCCATACTCAAGACACCATATATTTT. This codes for CASSHTQDTIYF.

The V gene is TRBV11-2, the J gene TRBJ1-1, with D uncertain. V lost 0 bases to trimming and J lost 4 bases, with 15 bases between them. Germline assignment: CDR1 SGHAT and CDR2 FQNNGV. This CDR3 is 16 amino acids long. The CDR3: CASSLEFGKRGTEAFF. The DNA of the CDR3 is TGTGCCAGCAGCTTAGAGTTCGGCAAGCGGGGCACTGAAGCTTTCTTT.

The chain employs TRBV7-9 and TRBJ1-1; TRBD1 aligns across 7 bases. V shed 1 base, J shed 4 bases, and the junction held 0 bases outside the gene matches. Germline V CDR1 and CDR2: SEHNR, FQNEAQ (reference sequence). This CDR3 region has 13 residues. DNA of the CDR3: TGTGCCAGCAGCTTAGGGGACAGCACTGAAGCTTTCTTT. Translating it yields CASSLGDSTEAFF.

This rearrangement joins TRBV4-1 to TRBJ1-5, with D possibly being TRBD1 (5 bases). Trimming removed 1 base from V and 4 bases from J, with 14 bases in between. Per the germline V gene, CDR1 is MGHRA and CDR2 is YSYEKL. The CDR3 sequence is 16 residues long. The CDR3 bases are TGCGCCAGCAGCCAAGGTTGGCAGGGAACAAATCAGCCCCAGCATTTT. It specifies CASSQGWQGTNQPQHF.

This clone showed up just a few times. This rearrangement joins TRBV19 to TRBJ1-2, with a tentative D call TRBD1 (5 bases). The ends were cut back, 7 bases at V and 5 bases at J, with 11 bases in the middle. CDR1 is LNHDA and CDR2 is SQIVND in the germline V gene (reference sequence). This CDR3 comprises 12 residues. CDR3 loop: CASTPGDYGYTF. The CDR3 region has the DNA TGTGCCAGTACCCCGGGGGATTATGGCTACACCTTC.

The chain has TRBV6-6 and TRBJ1-5; TRBD1 aligns across 8 bases. CDR1 and CDR2 from the germline V gene are MNHNY and SVGAGI (reference sequence). J gave up 4 bases and V 2 bases, and 7 bases lay outside the gene matches. This CDR3 spans 16 amino acids. The CDR3 nucleotides read TGTGCCAGCAGTTACCCGCGGGACAGGCATAATCAGCCCCAGCATTTT. It translates to CASSYPRDRHNQPQHF.

The J gene is TRBJ2-5, the V gene TRBV5-4, with D possibly TRBD1 on 7 matching bases. Germline V gives CDR1 SGHNT, CDR2 YYREEE (reference sequence). The V end lost 4 bases, the J end lost 2 bases, and 9 bases lay between the germline ends. The CDR3 is 13 residues long. As DNA, the CDR3 is TGTGCCAGCAGCGCGGGACAGCAAGAGACCCAGTACTTC. Protein product: CASSAGQQETQYF.

In its sample, this clone was seen once. The sample contains more than one DNA sequence encoding this CDR3. The genes are TRBV5-1 and TRBJ2-7; TRBD2 is a possible D gene (5 bases). CDR1 SGHRS and CDR2 YFSETQ come from the germline V gene. The CDR3 runs to 13 residues. The germline V and J ends were trimmed by 5 bases and 5 bases, with 14 bases remaining between them. CDR3 protein: CASRLRERDEQYF. The DNA of the CDR3 is TGCGCCAGCAGGTTAAGGGAGCGTGACGAGCAGTACTTC.

This clone occurred once. V usage is TRBV29-1 and J usage is TRBJ1-1, with D perhaps matching TRBD1 (5 bases). The germline V gene has CDR1 SQVTM and CDR2 ANQGSEA. CDR3 length equals 14 residues. Trimming stripped 4 bases from V and 7 bases from J, with 19 bases between. The CDR3 is CSVVIGRAGREAFF. In nucleotides, the CDR3 is TGCAGCGTTGTTATCGGGAGGGCAGGGCGTGAAGCTTTCTTT.

J is TRBJ2-3 and V is TRBV6-4; 7 bases align to TRBD2. V gave up 4 bases and J gave up 3 bases; unmatched junction bases: 4. CDR1 is MRHNA, CDR2 SNTAGT, per germline. This CDR3 spans 14 amino acids. This CDR3 reads CASSGGEGTDTQYF. As DNA, the CDR3 is TGTGCCAGCAGTGGGGGGGAGGGGACAGATACGCAGTATTTT.

This sequence joins TRBV19 and TRBJ2-6; TRBD1 agrees at 10 bases. Looked up from germline, CDR1 is LNHDA and CDR2 is SQIVND (reference sequence). With 11 bases clipped from V and 2 bases from J, the junction kept 6 bases outside the gene matches. This CDR3 has 15 residues. This chain's CDR3 is CACRTGGTGANVLTF. The CDR3 DNA sequence: TGTGCCTGTCGGACAGGGGGGACTGGGGCCAACGTCCTGACTTTC.

The chain uses TRBV27 and TRBJ2-7; possible D gene TRBD2, 5 bases. Per germline, CDR1 MNHEY and CDR2 SMNVEV (reference sequence). Deletions cut 8 bases from V and 0 bases from J, with 17 bases between. This CDR3 is built from 15 residues. CDR3 sequence: CASSSRAGSSYEQYF. The CDR3 DNA reads as TGTGCCAGCTCCTCAAGGGCTGGGAGCTCCTACGAGCAGTACTTC.

The rearrangement uses TRBV4-1 and TRBJ1-2, with 8 bases identical to TRBD1. J lost 0 bases, V lost 3 bases, and 6 bases had no gene match. Per germline, CDR1 MGHRA and CDR2 YSYEKL. This CDR3 spans 16 amino acids. The CDR3 sequence: CASSQTLTGANYGYTF. The CDR3 DNA sequence: TGCGCCAGCAGCCAGACCCTGACAGGGGCTAACTATGGCTACACCTTC.

The chain links TRBV2 to TRBJ2-2; 7 bases are a match to TRBD2. V trimming: 6 bases; J trimming: 7 bases; junction bases outside the gene matches: 17. CDR1 is SNHLY, CDR2 FYNNEI, per germline. CDR3 length: 17 amino acids. The CDR3 here is CASRPTGGQRVRGELFF. The CDR3 DNA sequence: TGTGCCAGCAGACCGACGGGGGGTCAGAGGGTCCGCGGGGAGCTGTTTTTT.

This clone was detected once. The chain joins TRBV6-5 to TRBJ2-5; possibly TRBD1 for D (5 bases). The CDR3 runs to 13 residues. V was cut by 6 bases and J by 5 bases, with 13 bases left in between. Looked up from germline, CDR1 is MNHEY and CDR2 is SVGAGI. CDR3 sequence reads: CASSVRVQETQYF. The DNA of the CDR3 is TGTGCCAGCAGCGTCAGGGTTCAGGAGACCCAGTACTTC.

This clone was observed once. This rearrangement joins TRBV2 to TRBJ2-1, with D maybe TRBD2 (6 bases). CDR3 size: 13 residues. Germline V gene lookup returns CDR1 SNHLY and CDR2 FYNNEI. Deletions cut 11 bases from V and 7 bases from J, with 18 bases between. The CDR3 DNA reads as TGTGCCCGCCTCCGGGGGAATGGGAATGAGCAGTTCTTC. It encodes CARLRGNGNEQFF. Full variable domain (outside the CDR3, taken from reference TRBV2 and TRBJ2-1): EPEVTQTPSHQVTQMGQEVILRCVPISNHLYFYWYRQILGQKVEFLVSFYNNEISEKSEIFDDQFSVERPDGSNFTLKIRSTKLEDSAMYFCARLRGNGNEQFFGPGTRLTVL.

This chain connects TRBV5-1 to TRBJ2-1; 7 nucleotides align to TRBD1. With V trimmed by 1 base and J by 5 bases, 3 bases remained unmatched. This CDR3 region has 14 residues. The germline CDR1 and CDR2 sequences are SGHRS and YFSETQ. The CDR3 spells CASSLKGQNNEQFF. As DNA, the CDR3 is TGCGCCAGCAGCTTGAAGGGACAGAACAATGAGCAGTTCTTC.

The chain combines TRBV2 with TRBJ2-1, with TRBD2 matching over 11 bases. The V and J ends lost 5 bases and 7 bases, in that order; junction bases with no gene match: 7. The CDR3 length is 15 residues. Per germline, CDR1 SNHLY and CDR2 FYNNEI. The CDR3 loop reads CASSFSGGAWNEQFF. CDR3 nucleotide sequence: TGTGCCAGCAGTTTTAGCGGGGGGGCCTGGAATGAGCAGTTCTTC.

The chain has TRBV7-9 and TRBJ1-5; possibly TRBD1 for D (5 bases). The CDR3 is made up of 16 amino acids. Per germline, CDR1 SEHNR and CDR2 FQNEAQ (reference sequence). With 3 bases removed from V and 6 bases from J, the gap between germline ends came to 18 bases. The CDR3 DNA reads TGTGCCAGCAGCTTTGATCCGTGGGGGGGAGGTCAGCCCCAGCATTTT. Translated, it gives CASSFDPWGGGQPQHF.

The chain has TRBV7-8 and TRBJ2-5; D possibly corresponds to TRBD2 (5 bases). V lost 5 bases, J lost 7 bases, and 26 bases lay in between. Looked up from germline, CDR1 is SGHVS and CDR2 is FQNEAQ. This CDR3 has 17 residues. The CDR3 coding sequence is TGTGCCAGCAGCCATAAGGACTGGTACCAAGTCGACGGGACCCAGTACTTC. Protein: CASSHKDWYQVDGTQYF.

The CDR3 nucleotides read TGTGCCAGCAGCCTAAACCCCGACAGGGCCGCTGAAGCTTTCTTT. It is translated as CASSLNPDRAAEAFF. The rearrangement uses TRBV7-6 and TRBJ1-1; 7 bases align to TRBD1. Germline loops: CDR1 SGHVS, CDR2 FNYEAQ. V lost 5 bases to trimming and J lost 6 bases; unmatched junction nucleotides: 12. The CDR3 runs 15 residues.

The J gene is TRBJ1-2, the V gene TRBV4-2, with D possibly TRBD1 on 6 matching bases. The germline V gene encodes CDR1 LGHNA and CDR2 YNFKEQ. The CDR3 is 16 amino acids. V was cut by 1 base and J by 6 bases, with 18 bases left in between. The CDR3 sequence is CASSQVGFWAGDGYTF. The CDR3 DNA sequence: TGTGCCAGCAGCCAAGTAGGCTTTTGGGCAGGGGATGGCTACACCTTC.

The chain employs TRBV27 and TRBJ1-2; TRBD1 might be the D (5 bases). V was cut by 9 bases and J by 8 bases, with 22 bases left in between. The CDR3 runs 14 residues. Germline-derived CDR1 and CDR2 are MNHEY and SMNVEV (reference sequence). In DNA form, the CDR3 reads TGTGCCAGTTCGACGACTGGGGGGGGGAGGGGCTACACCTTC. It yields the protein CASSTTGGGRGYTF.

The J gene is TRBJ1-5, the V gene TRBV30; D unresolved. Trimming left V 8 bases short and J 7 bases short, with 21 bases between. Germline-derived CDR1 and CDR2 are GTSNPN and SVGIG (reference sequence). CDR3 length: 14 amino acids. CDR3 nucleotide sequence: TGTGCCCGGGCGGAAAAGGCCAGCGGGCAGCCCCAGCATTTT. Encoded protein: CARAEKASGQPQHF.

This chain connects TRBV13 to TRBJ2-7, with 9 bases lining up with TRBD1. The ends lost 2 bases at V and 0 bases at J; junction bases unmatched: 8. The CDR3 spans 17 residues. Germline values: CDR1 PRHDT, CDR2 FYEKMQ (reference sequence). As DNA, the CDR3 is TGTGCCAGCAGCTTAATGTTAGGGGACAGGGACTCCTACGAGCAGTACTTC. This translates into CASSLMLGDRDSYEQYF.

The V and J genes are TRBV27 and TRBJ2-4; D is perhaps TRBD1 (5 bases). The CDR3 has 16 residues. The germline V gene encodes CDR1 MNHEY and CDR2 SMNVEV (reference sequence). Trimming removed 5 bases at V and 1 base at J, with 15 bases between. The CDR3 reads CASSPLGPLAKNIQYF. The CDR3 coding sequence is TGTGCCAGCAGTCCCCTGGGGCCGCTCGCCAAAAACATTCAGTACTTC.

This chain connects TRBV10-3 to TRBJ2-3, with a tentative D call TRBD1 (8 bases). CDR3 size: 14 residues. Germline V gene lookup returns CDR1 ENHRY and CDR2 SYGVKD. The CDR3 bases are TGTGCTTCGGCCCGTACAGGGGGGGAGGATACGCAGTATTTT. Encoded protein: CASARTGGEDTQYF.

This clone was recorded once. The chain is built from TRBV9 and TRBJ2-5, with 8 bases that match TRBD2. J gave up 3 bases and V 6 bases, and 4 bases lay outside the gene matches. The CDR3 contains 13 residues. The germline CDR1 and CDR2 sequences are SGDLS and YYNGEE. In nucleotides, the CDR3 is TGTGCCAGCAACACACTAGCGGAAGAGACCCAGTACTTC. Its translation: CASNTLAEETQYF.

The chain carries TRBV11-2 and TRBJ1-1, with D maybe TRBD1 (6 bases). The CDR3 extends over 13 amino acids. Deletions cut 5 bases from V and 7 bases from J, with 14 bases between. Germline V lookup: CDR1 SGHAT, CDR2 FQNNGV. CDR3: CASSPTGPREAFF. CDR3 bases: TGTGCCAGCAGCCCTACAGGGCCTCGTGAAGCTTTCTTT.

This sequence joins TRBV27 and TRBJ2-7, with D perhaps TRBD2 (7 bases). Trimming removed 0 bases from V and 6 bases from J, with 15 bases in between. CDR1 and CDR2 (germline): MNHEY, SMNVEV (reference sequence). The CDR3 has 15 residues. The DNA of the CDR3 is TGTGCCAGCAGTTTATCGGCGGGGGCTGGTAGCGAGCAGTACTTC. It translates to CASSLSAGAGSEQYF.